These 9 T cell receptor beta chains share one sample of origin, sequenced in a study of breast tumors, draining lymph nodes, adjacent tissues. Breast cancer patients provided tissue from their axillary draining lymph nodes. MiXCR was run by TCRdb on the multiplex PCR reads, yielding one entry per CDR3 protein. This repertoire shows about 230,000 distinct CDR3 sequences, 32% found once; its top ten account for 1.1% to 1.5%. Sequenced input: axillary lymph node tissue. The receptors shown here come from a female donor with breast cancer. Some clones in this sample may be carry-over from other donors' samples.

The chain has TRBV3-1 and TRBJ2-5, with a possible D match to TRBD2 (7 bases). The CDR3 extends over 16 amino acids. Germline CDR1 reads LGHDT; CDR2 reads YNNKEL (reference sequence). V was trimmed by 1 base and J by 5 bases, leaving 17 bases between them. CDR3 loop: CASSQGSGGGGETQYF. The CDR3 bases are TGTGCCAGCAGCCAAGGGTCTGGGGGAGGGGGTGAGACCCAGTACTTC.

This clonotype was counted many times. As DNA, the CDR3 is TGTGCCAGCAGATCGGGGCGGGAGAGTCACACCGGGGAGCTGTTTTTT. This sequence encodes CASRSGRESHTGELFF. V is TRBV12-3 or TRBV12-4 and J is TRBJ2-2; 7 positions agree with TRBD2. V dropped 6 bases and J dropped 3; count of bases not matched to a gene: 10. The CDR3 covers 16 residues.

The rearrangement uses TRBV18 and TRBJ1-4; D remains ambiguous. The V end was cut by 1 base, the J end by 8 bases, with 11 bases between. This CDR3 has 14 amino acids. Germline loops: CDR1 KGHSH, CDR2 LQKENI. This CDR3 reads CASSPLDRAEKLFF. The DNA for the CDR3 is TGTGCCAGCTCACCACTCGATAGGGCGGAAAAACTGTTTTTT.

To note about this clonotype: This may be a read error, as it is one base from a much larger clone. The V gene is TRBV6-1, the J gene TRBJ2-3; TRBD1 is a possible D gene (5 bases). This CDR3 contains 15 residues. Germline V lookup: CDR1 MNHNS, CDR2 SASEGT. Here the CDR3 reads CASSEINFSTGTQYF. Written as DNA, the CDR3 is TGTGCCAGCAGTGAAATTAACTTTTCCACAGGTACGCAGTATTTT.

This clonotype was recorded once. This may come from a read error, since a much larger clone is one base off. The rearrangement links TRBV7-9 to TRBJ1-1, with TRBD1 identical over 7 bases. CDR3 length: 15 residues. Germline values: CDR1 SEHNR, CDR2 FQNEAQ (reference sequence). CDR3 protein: CASSYYRGMNTEAVF. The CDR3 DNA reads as TGTGCCAGCAGCTACTACAGGGGTATGAACACTGAAGCTGTCTTT.

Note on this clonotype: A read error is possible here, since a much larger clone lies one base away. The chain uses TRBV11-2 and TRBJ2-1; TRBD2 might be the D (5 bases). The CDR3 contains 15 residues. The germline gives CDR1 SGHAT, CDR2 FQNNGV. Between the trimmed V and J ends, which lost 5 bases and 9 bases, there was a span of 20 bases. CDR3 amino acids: CASSLGLMKDGEQFF. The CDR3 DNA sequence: TGTGCCAGCAGCCTCGGACTCATGAAGGACGGTGAGCAGTTCTTC. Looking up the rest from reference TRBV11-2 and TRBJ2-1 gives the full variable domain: EAGVAQSPRYKIIEKRQSVAFWCNPISGHATLYWYQQILGQGPKLLIQFQNNGVVDDSQLPKDRFSAERLKGVDSTLKIQPAKLEDSAVYLCASSLGLMKDGEQFFGPGTRLTVL.

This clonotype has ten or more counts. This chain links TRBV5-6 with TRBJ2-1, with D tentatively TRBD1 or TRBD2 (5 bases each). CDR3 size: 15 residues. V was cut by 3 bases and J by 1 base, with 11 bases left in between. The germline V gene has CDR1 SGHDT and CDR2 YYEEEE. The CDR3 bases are TGTGCCAGCAGCTCGGACTGGGGGTCCTACAATGAGCAGTTCTTC. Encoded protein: CASSSDWGSYNEQFF.

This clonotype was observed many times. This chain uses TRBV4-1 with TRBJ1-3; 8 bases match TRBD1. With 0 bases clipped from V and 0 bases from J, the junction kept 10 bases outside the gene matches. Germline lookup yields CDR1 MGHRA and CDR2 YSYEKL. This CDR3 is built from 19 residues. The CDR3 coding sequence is TGCGCCAGCAGCCAAGACAAGATGGACAGGGAGAGCTCTGGAAACACCATATATTTT. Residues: CASSQDKMDRESSGNTIYF.

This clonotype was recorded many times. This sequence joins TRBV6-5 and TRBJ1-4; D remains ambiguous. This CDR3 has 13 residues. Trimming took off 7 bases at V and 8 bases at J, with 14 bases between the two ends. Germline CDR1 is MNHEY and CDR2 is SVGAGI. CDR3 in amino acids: CASITPRVEKLFF. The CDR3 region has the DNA TGTGCCAGCATTACACCCCGAGTGGAAAAACTGTTTTTT.